The subject of this entry is one T cell receptor (beta chain). As yet, its antigen is unknown. Researchers took lesional scalp punch biopsies and peripheral blood from people who were alopecia areata patients. Investigators isolated RNA and reverse transcribed it into cDNA to act as the sequencing template. Clones were sequenced by immunoSEQ multiplex PCR, and TCRdb holds only the in-frame ones, with some missing. This table holds tens of thousands of clones, 62% found once. This record comes from a study of CD8+ T cells in alopecia areata. Study-wide results and caveats: Especially in alopecia totalis/universalis, lesional scalp showed greater clonality than normal scalp did. Sequencing of scalp samples also captures resident alphabeta T cells of normal skin. Mice showed TCR sharing more clearly than patients did, possibly owing to HLA.

Germline V gives CDR1 MGHRA, CDR2 YSYEKL. Trimming shortened V by 1 base and J by 0 bases, and 4 bases separated the two germline ends. The CDR3 has 15 amino acids. What was sequenced was NKG2D-high CD8+ T cells sorted from blood. This chain joins TRBV4-1 and TRBJ1-6, with D hard to call. This receptor was taken from a human donor with alopecia areata. For the CDR3, the DNA is TGCGCCAGCAGCCAAGCTCTCTCCTATAATTCACCCCTCCACTTT. Translating gives CASSQALSYNSPLHF.